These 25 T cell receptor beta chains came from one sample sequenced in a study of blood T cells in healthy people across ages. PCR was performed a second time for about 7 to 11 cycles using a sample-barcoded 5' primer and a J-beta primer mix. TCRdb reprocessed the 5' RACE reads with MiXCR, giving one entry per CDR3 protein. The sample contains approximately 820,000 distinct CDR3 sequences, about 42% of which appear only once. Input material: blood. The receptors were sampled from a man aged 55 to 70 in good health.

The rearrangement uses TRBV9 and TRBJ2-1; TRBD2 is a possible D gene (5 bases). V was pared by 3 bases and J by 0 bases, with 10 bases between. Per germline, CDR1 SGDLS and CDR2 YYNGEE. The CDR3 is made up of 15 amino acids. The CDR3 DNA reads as TGTGCCAGCAGCGCCATTACTAGCTCCTACAATGAGCAGTTCTTC. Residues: CASSAITSSYNEQFF.

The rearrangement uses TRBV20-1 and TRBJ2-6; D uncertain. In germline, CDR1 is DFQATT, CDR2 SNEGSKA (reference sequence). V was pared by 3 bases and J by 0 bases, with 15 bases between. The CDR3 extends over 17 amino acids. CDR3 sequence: CSASEQNVPSGANVLTF. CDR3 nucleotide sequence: TGCAGTGCTAGTGAGCAGAATGTTCCCTCTGGGGCCAACGTCCTGACTTTC.

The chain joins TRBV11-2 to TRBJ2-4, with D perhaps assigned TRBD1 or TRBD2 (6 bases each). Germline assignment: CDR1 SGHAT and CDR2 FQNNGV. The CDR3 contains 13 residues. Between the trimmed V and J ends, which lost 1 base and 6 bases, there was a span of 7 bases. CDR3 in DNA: TGTGCCAGCAGCTTAGGGGGGGCAAACATTCAGTACTTC. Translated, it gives CASSLGGANIQYF.

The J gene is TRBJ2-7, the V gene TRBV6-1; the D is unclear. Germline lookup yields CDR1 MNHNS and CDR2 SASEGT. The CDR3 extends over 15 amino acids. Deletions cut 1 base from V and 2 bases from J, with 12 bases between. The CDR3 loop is CASSEESDITYEQYF. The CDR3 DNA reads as TGTGCCAGCAGTGAAGAGTCTGACATCACCTACGAGCAGTACTTC.

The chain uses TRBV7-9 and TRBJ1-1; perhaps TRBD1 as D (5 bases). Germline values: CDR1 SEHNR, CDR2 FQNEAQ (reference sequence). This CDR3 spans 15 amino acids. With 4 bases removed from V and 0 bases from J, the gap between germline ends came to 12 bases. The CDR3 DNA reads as TGTGCCAGCAGCTCCCGTCGGGGGATGAACACTGAAGCTTTCTTT. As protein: CASSSRRGMNTEAFF.

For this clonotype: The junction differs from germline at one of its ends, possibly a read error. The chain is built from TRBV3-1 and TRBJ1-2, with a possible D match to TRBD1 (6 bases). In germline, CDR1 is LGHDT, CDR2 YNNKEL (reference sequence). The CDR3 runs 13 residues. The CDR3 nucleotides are TGTACCAGCAGCGATGTCGGACAGCCGGGCTACACCTTC. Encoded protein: CTSSDVGQPGYTF.

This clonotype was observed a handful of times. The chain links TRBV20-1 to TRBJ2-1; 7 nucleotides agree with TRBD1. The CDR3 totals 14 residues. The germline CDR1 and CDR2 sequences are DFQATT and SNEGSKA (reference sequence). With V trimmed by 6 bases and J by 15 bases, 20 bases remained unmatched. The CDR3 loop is CSATTGRLGNERFF. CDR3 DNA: TGCAGTGCCACGACAGGGCGCCTGGGTAACGAACGGTTCTTC.

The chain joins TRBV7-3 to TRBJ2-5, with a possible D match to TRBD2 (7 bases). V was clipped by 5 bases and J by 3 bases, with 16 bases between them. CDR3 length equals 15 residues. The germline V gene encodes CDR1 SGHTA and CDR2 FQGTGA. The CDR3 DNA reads TGTGCCAGCAGCCCGAAAAGGGGGGGGAAAGAGACCCAGTACTTC. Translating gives CASSPKRGGKETQYF.

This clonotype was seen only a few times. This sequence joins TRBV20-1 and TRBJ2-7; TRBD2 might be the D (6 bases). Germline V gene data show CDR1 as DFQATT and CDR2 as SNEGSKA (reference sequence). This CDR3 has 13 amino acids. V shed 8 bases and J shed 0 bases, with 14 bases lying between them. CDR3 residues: CSKGTPSSYEQYF. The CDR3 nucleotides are TGCAGTAAAGGGACTCCCAGCTCCTACGAGCAGTACTTC.

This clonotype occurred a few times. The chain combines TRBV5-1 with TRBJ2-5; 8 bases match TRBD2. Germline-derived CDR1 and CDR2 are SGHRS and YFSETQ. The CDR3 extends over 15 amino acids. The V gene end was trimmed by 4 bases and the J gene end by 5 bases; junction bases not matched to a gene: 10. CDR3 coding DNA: TGCGCCAGCAGCGAAGGGACTAGATTGAGTGAGACCCAGTACTTC. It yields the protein CASSEGTRLSETQYF.

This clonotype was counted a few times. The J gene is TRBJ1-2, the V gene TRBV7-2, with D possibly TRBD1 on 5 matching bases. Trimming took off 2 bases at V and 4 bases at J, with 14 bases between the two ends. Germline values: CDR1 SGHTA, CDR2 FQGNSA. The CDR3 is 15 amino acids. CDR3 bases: TGTGCCAGCAGCTTAAAGGCAGGGTATGCCTATGGCTACACCTTC. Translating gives CASSLKAGYAYGYTF. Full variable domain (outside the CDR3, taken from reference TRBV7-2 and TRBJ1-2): GAGVSQSPSNKVTEKGKDVELRCDPISGHTALYWYRQSLGQGLEFLIYFQGNSAPDKSGLPSDRFSAERTGGSVSTLTIQRTQQEDSAVYLCASSLKAGYAYGYTFGSGTRLTVV.

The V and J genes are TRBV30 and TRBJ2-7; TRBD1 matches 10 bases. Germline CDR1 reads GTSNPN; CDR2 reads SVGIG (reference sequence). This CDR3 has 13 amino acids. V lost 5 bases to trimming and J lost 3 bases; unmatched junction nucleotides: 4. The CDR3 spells CAWGTGVRYEQYF. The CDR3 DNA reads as TGTGCCTGGGGGACAGGGGTTCGCTACGAGCAGTACTTC.

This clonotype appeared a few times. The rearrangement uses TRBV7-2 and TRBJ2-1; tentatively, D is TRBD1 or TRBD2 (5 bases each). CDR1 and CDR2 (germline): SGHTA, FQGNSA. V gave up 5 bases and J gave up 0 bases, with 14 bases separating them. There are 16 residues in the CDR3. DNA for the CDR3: TGTGCCAGCAGCGAGATGGGACGTAGCTCCTACAATGAGCAGTTCTTC. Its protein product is CASSEMGRSSYNEQFF.

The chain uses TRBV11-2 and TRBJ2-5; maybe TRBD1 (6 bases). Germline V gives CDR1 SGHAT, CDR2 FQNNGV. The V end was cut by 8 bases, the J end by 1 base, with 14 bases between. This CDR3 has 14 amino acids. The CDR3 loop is CASGKTGLQETQYF. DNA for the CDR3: TGTGCCAGCGGCAAGACAGGACTCCAAGAGACCCAGTACTTC.

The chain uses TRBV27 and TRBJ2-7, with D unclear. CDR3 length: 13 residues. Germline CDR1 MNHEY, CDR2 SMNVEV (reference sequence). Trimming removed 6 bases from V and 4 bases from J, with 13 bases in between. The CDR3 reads CASSHSGLYEQYF. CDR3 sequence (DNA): TGTGCCAGCAGCCACTCTGGTCTATACGAGCAGTACTTC.

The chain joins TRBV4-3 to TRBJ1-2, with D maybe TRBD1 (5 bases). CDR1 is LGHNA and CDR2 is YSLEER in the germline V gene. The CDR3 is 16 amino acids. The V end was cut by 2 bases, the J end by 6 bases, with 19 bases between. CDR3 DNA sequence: TGCGCCAGCAGCCAATATCGTAGGGACTTAGGGGATGGCTACACCTTC. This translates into CASSQYRRDLGDGYTF.

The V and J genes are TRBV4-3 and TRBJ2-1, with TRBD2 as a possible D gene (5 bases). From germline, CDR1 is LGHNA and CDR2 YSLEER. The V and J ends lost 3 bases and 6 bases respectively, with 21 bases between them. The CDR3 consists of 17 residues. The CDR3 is CASSQEVVGPGLNEQFF. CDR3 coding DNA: TGCGCCAGCAGCCAGGAGGTGGTCGGGCCCGGCCTCAATGAGCAGTTCTTC.

CDR3 region: CASRFFGQGVGTQYF. The CDR3 DNA is TGTGCCAGCAGGTTTTTCGGACAGGGGGTGGGGACCCAGTACTTC. This rearrangement joins TRBV11-2 to TRBJ2-7; 10 bases match TRBD1. The J call may be incorrect, as the DNA end agrees better with TRBJ2-5. In germline, CDR1 is SGHAT, CDR2 FQNNGV. The CDR3 consists of 15 residues.

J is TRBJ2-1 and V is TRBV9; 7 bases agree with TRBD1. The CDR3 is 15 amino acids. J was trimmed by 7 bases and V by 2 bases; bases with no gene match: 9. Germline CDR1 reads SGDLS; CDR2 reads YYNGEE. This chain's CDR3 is CASSVRAGTANEQFF. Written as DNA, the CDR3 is TGTGCCAGCAGCGTCCGAGCCGGGACAGCAAATGAGCAGTTCTTC.

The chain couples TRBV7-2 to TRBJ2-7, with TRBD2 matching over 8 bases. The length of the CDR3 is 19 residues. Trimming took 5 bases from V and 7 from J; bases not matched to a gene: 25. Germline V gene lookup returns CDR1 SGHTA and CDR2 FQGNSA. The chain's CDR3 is CASSHSAGAGTSSLNEQYF. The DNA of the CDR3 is TGTGCCAGCAGCCACTCGGCGGGCGCCGGGACTAGTTCCTTGAATGAGCAGTACTTC.

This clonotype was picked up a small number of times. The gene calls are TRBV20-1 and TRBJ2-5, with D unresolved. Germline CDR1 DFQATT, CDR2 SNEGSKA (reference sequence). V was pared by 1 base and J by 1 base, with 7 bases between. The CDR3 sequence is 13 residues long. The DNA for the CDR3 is TGCAGTGCTAGAGGGGCAGCCCAAGAGACCCAGTACTTC. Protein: CSARGAAQETQYF.

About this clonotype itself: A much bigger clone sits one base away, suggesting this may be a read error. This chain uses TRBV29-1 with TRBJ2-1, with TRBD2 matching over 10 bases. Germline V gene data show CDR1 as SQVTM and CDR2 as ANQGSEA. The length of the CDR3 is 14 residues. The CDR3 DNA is TGCAACGAGGGCCTAGCGGGGGACTACAATGAGCAGTTCTTC. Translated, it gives CNEGLAGDYNEQFF.

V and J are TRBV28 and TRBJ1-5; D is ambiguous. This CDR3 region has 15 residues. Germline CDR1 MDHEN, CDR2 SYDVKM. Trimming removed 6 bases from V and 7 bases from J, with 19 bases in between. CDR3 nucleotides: TGTGCCAGCAGCCTCCGGGGTCCCAGGCGGCAGCCCCAGCATTTT. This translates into CASSLRGPRRQPQHF.

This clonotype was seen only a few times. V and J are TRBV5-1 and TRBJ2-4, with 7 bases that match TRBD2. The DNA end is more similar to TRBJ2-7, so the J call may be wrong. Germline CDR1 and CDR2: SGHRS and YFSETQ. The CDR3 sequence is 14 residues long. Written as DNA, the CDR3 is TGCGCCAGCAGCCCAGGGACTAACCGTTACGAGCAGTACTTC. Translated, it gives CASSPGTNRYEQYF.

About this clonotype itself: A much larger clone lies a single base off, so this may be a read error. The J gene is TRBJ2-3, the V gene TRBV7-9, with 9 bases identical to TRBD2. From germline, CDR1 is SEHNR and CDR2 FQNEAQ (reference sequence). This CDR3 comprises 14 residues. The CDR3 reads CASSPGTSTDAQYF. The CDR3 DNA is TGTGCCAGCAGCCCCGGGACTAGCACAGATGCGCAGTATTTT. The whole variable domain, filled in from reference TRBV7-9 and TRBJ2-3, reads DTGVSQNPRHKITKRGQNVTFRCDPISEHNRLYWYRQTLGQGPEFLTYFQNEAQLEKSRLLSDRFSAERPKGSFSTLEIQRTEQGDSAMYLCASSPGTSTDAQYFGPGTRLTVL.